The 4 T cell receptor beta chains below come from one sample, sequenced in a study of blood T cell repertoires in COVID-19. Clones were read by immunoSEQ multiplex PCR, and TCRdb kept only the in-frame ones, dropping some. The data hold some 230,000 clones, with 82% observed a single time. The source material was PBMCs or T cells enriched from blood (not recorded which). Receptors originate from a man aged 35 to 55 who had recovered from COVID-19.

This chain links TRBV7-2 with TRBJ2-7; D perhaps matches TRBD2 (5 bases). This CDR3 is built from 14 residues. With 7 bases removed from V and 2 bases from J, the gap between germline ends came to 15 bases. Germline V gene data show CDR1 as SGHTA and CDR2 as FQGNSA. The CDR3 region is CASTSRAVTYEQYF. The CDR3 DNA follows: TGTGCCAGCACCTCGCGGGCCGTTACCTACGAGCAGTACTTC. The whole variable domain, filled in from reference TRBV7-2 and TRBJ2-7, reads GAGVSQSPSNKVTEKGKDVELRCDPISGHTALYWYRQSLGQGLEFLIYFQGNSAPDKSGLPSDRFSAERTGGSVSTLTIQRTQQEDSAVYLCASTSRAVTYEQYFGPGTRLTVT.

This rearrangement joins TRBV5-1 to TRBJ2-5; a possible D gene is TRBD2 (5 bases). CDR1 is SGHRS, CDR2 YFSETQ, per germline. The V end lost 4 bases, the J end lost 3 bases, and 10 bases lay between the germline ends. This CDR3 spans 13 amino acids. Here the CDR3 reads CASSPDGKETQYF. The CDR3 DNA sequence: TGCGCCAGCAGCCCTGACGGGAAAGAGACCCAGTACTTC.

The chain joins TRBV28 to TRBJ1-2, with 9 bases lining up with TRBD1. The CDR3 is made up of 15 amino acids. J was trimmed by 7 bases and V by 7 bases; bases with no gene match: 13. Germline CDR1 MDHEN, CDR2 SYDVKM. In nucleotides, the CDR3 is TGTGCCAGCAAGGTCCCGGGACAGGGCTCGGGTGGCTACACCTTC. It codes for CASKVPGQGSGGYTF.

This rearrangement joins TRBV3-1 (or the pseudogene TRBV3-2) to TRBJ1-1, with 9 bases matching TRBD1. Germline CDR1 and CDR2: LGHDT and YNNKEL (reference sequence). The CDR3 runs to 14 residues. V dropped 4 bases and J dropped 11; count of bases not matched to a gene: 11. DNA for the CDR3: TGTGCCAGCAGCCTCAGTCAGGGGGACAGGGAGGCTTTCTTT. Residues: CASSLSQGDREAFF.